The sequence of this T cell receptor (beta chain) was determined in a study of cytomegalovirus exposure and HLA in healthy donors. Study at large: Earlier findings included about 120 million unique TCR beta sequences obtained from about 170 million T cells. From HLA-typed donors, an early data release held around 80 million unique TCRs. Regarding the study as a whole: A later analysis linked 15,000 to 20,000 TCR beta sequences to HLA alleles at 0.05 false discovery rate.

CDR3 size: 15 residues. Germline V gene sequence: CDR1 PRHDT, CDR2 FYEKMQ (reference sequence). Germline trimming cut 5 bases from V and 0 bases from J; bases unmatched to any gene: 6. Details on this clone: What it binds is not known.

The PCR employed 60 Vbeta primers together with 13 Jbeta primers. In the original analysis: Some 9.9 million of 65 million to 95 million unique TCR beta chains were shared, per a later count. The data were produced by immunoSEQ multiplex PCR, yet TCRdb's version contains in-frame clones alone and is incomplete. The D gene and trimming were derived from the DNA, and the V and J assignments and clone size from that table. The sample lists 80,000 to 95,000 clones; approximately 85% were seen once. The source material was PBMCs. The rearrangement joins TRBV13 to TRBJ2-7; 8 bases are a match to TRBD1. The receptor comes from a woman in her late teens or twenties in good health and CMV-seropositive. CDR3 residues: CASSPRDRSSYEQYF. The CDR3, as DNA: TGTGCCAGCAGCCCCCGGGACAGGAGCTCCTACGAGCAGTACTTC.